This TCR beta chain was captured by sequencing in a study of identical twins. The CDR3 has 15 amino acids. Germline values: CDR1 SGHTA, CDR2 FQGTGA. V was pared by 6 bases and J by 9 bases, with 11 bases of the junction left unmatched. TCRdb independently ran MiXCR on the 5' RACE reads; one entry per CDR3 protein. The table lists 300,000 to 400,000 distinct CDR3 sequences, 8.5% to 10% of them singletons. In this sample, this clonotype turned up many times. Sequencing used naive T cells sorted from blood. This receptor was obtained from a woman aged 45-65 years in good health. This chain connects TRBV7-3 to TRBJ2-1; TRBD1 aligns across 10 bases. CDR3 in DNA: TGTGCCAGCAGTAACCGGGACAGGGGCAGGAGTGAGCAGTTCTTC. Protein sequence: CASSNRDRGRSEQFF.